Following are 14 T cell receptor beta chains from one sample sequenced in a study of blood T cell repertoires in COVID-19. Method: immunoSEQ multiplex PCR; TCRdb's copy keeps in-frame clones and lacks some. The sample lists 100,000 to 150,000 clones; approximately 86% were seen once. The sample comprised peripheral blood. These receptors originate from an older woman with COVID-19, enrolled during active disease.

The chain couples TRBV7-3 to TRBJ2-1; 9 bases match TRBD2. J lost 9 bases, V lost 5 bases, and 8 bases had no gene match. The germline gives CDR1 SGHTA, CDR2 FQGTGA. The CDR3 runs 14 residues. CDR3 sequence reads: CASSQGLAGGEQFF. The CDR3 coding sequence is TGTGCCAGCAGCCAGGGACTAGCTGGAGGTGAGCAGTTCTTC.

This clone was recorded only once. This chain uses TRBV27 with TRBJ2-7; 7 bases fit TRBD1. Losses at the gene ends were 6 bases for V and 7 bases for J; bases not matched to a gene: 9. The germline V gene has CDR1 MNHEY and CDR2 SMNVEV (reference sequence). The CDR3 spans 13 residues. CDR3 sequence reads: CASRQGQAGEQYF. CDR3 nucleotides: TGTGCCAGCAGGCAAGGACAGGCCGGAGAGCAGTACTTC.

The genes are TRBV27 and TRBJ2-7; 9 nucleotides line up with TRBD1. Per germline, CDR1 MNHEY and CDR2 SMNVEV (reference sequence). CDR3 size: 13 residues. V lost 6 bases to trimming and J lost 2 bases; unmatched junction nucleotides: 2. The CDR3 region has the DNA TGTGCCAGCAGATACAGGGGGCCCTACGAGCAGTACTTC. Protein sequence: CASRYRGPYEQYF.

In its sample, this clone was seen once. V is TRBV5-1 and J is TRBJ2-2; 10 nucleotides agree with TRBD2. Looked up from germline, CDR1 is SGHRS and CDR2 is YFSETQ. The CDR3 runs to 14 residues. V shed 6 bases and J 2 bases; nucleotides not matched to a gene: 1. CDR3 amino acids: CASIAGGNTGELFF. The CDR3 nucleotides read TGCGCCAGCATAGCGGGGGGAAACACCGGGGAGCTGTTTTTT.

The rearrangement links TRBV13 to TRBJ2-1; a weak D match, TRBD1 (7 bases). V lost 0 bases, J lost 1 base, and 10 bases lay in between. This CDR3 has 16 amino acids. Germline CDR1 is PRHDT and CDR2 is FYEKMQ (reference sequence). The DNA of the CDR3 is TGTGCCAGCAGCTTAGGCCCAGGGGGGTCCTACAATGAGCAGTTCTTC. Translation: CASSLGPGGSYNEQFF.

V is TRBV28 and J is TRBJ1-1, with D tentatively TRBD1 (5 bases). V gave up 6 bases and J gave up 0 bases, with 11 bases separating them. The CDR3 extends over 14 amino acids. Germline V gives CDR1 MDHEN, CDR2 SYDVKM. CDR3 sequence: CASSYARVNTEAFF. The DNA of the CDR3 is TGTGCCAGCAGCTATGCCAGGGTGAACACTGAAGCTTTCTTT.

This clone was detected once. The V and J genes are TRBV11-2 and TRBJ2-1; a possible D gene is TRBD1 (6 bases). CDR1 and CDR2 from the germline V gene are SGHAT and FQNNGV. The CDR3 has 16 residues. The V gene lost 6 bases and the J gene lost 2 bases, with 17 bases spanning the gap. This chain's CDR3 is CASRTSGTHPYNEQFF. The DNA for the CDR3 is TGTGCCAGCAGAACGTCTGGGACACATCCCTACAATGAGCAGTTCTTC.

J is TRBJ1-1 and V is TRBV7-2; 7 nucleotides align to TRBD1. This CDR3 region has 15 residues. J gave up 3 bases and V 5 bases, and 9 bases lay outside the gene matches. From germline, CDR1 is SGHTA and CDR2 FQGNSA. The CDR3 loop is CASSPQTGSYTEAFF. CDR3 nucleotide sequence: TGTGCCAGCAGCCCCCAGACAGGGAGTTACACTGAAGCTTTCTTT.

The chain has TRBV20-1 and TRBJ1-2, with D maybe TRBD1 (5 bases). The germline V gene has CDR1 DFQATT and CDR2 SNEGSKA (reference sequence). CDR3 length equals 11 residues. Between the trimmed V and J ends, which lost 7 bases and 8 bases, there was a span of 14 bases. The CDR3 sequence: CSVGGYEGYTF. CDR3 in DNA: TGCAGTGTCGGGGGATATGAGGGCTACACCTTC.

This clone has only one observation. The rearrangement links TRBV28 to TRBJ1-1; D unclear. V was shortened by 5 bases and J by 4 bases, with 20 bases between the two germline ends. The CDR3 contains 16 residues. Per the germline V gene, CDR1 is MDHEN and CDR2 is SYDVKM. CDR3 loop: CASSPPGMRGTTEAFF. CDR3 sequence (DNA): TGTGCCAGCAGTCCCCCAGGTATGCGGGGTACCACTGAAGCTTTCTTT.

The V call is TRBV7-7, the J call TRBJ1-4, with TRBD1 as a possible D gene (5 bases). Trimming pared 1 base from V and 7 bases from J, leaving 13 bases between. Germline loops: CDR1 SSHAT, CDR2 FNYEAQ (reference sequence). This CDR3 spans 15 amino acids. The CDR3 nucleotides read TGTGCCAGCAGCTTAGGTGCAGGGTGGGGTGAAAAACTGTTTTTT. Protein: CASSLGAGWGEKLFF.

This sequence joins TRBV18 and TRBJ2-1, with TRBD1 matching 7 bases. The CDR3 is made up of 16 amino acids. V was clipped by 3 bases and J by 8 bases; unmatched bases: 13. CDR1 is KGHSH, CDR2 LQKENI, per germline. The CDR3 coding sequence is TGTGCCAGCTCACCCGGGCGGGTACAGGGGTTCGATGAGCAGTTCTTC. Translation: CASSPGRVQGFDEQFF.

The chain has TRBV5-1 and TRBJ2-1; the D gene is possibly TRBD1 (6 bases). The CDR3 sequence is 14 residues long. Between the trimmed V and J ends, which lost 0 bases and 8 bases, there was a span of 12 bases. Germline V lookup: CDR1 SGHRS, CDR2 YFSETQ. The CDR3 bases are TGCGCCAGCAGCTTGGGACAGGCAGTCGATGAGCAGTTCTTC. Translated, it gives CASSLGQAVDEQFF. The entire variable domain, with the rest obtained from reference TRBV5-1 and TRBJ2-1, is as follows: KAGVTQTPRYLIKTRGQQVTLSCSPISGHRSVSWYQQTPGQGLQFLFEYFSETQRNKGNFPGRFSGRQFSNSRSEMNVSTLELGDSALYLCASSLGQAVDEQFFGPGTRLTVL.

V is TRBV3-1 (or the pseudogene TRBV3-2) and J is TRBJ1-2; D unresolved. CDR3 length: 14 residues. Between the trimmed V and J ends, which lost 5 bases and 4 bases, there was a span of 14 bases. The V gene's germline CDR1 is LGHDT and CDR2 YNNKEL (reference sequence). The CDR3 bases are TGTGCCAGCAGCTTAGACACAAAGTTCTATGGCTACACCTTC. It specifies CASSLDTKFYGYTF.